The subject of this entry is one TCR beta chain. The antigen it recognizes is unknown. No quality values exist for individual bases; no much larger clone is one base distant. This record belongs to a study of blood T cell repertoires in COVID-19 (dated by TCRdb to 2020 to 2021). With respect to the entire study: Samples covering the acute and convalescent phases of COVID-19 were provided by collaborators in the United States, Italy and Spain. Subjects who had been exposed to COVID-19, were actively infected with it, or had recovered from it provided the deeply sampled blood TCRbeta repertoires that made up the dataset. Where available, HLA class I and class II types were obtained from metadata supplied by the sample provider rather than from assay-based typing. Samples came from the ongoing ImmuneRACE study (first 160 participants) plus 1,254 subjects from 6 global collaborators. A freely available public database, intended as a resource for researchers studying the immune response to SARS-CoV-2, is where the repertoires were released. Sample metadata almost always included a de-identified subject ID, COVID-19 status, age in years and sex. The material from the prospective study consisted of cDNA or gDNA derived from T cells, B-cell-depleted T cells, or PBMCs. What the work shows at the level of the full study, not this receptor alone: Clinical and demographic metadata were provided uncurated, with the amount varying by source and participant.

Participants in the prospective study were enrolled through a virtual design, were aged roughly 18 to 100 years, and lived in 24 United States geographic areas. To assign participants to cohorts, the prospective study relied on clinical history that participants themselves reported in a screening survey and a study questionnaire. ImmuneRACE Cohort 3 recovered participants were defined by two consecutive negative NP/OP PCR tests, healthcare professional clearance, or symptom resolution. Mobile phlebotomists in the prospective study collected whole blood, serum and a nasopharyngeal or oropharyngeal swab from every participant. Participants in the prospective study had the option to provide additional blood draws and questionnaires over an approximately 2-month period. Prospective study blood samples were shipped either frozen or at room temperature before DNA extraction. Trimming leaves V shorter by 5 bases and J shorter by 7 bases, with the junction holding 4 bases beyond the gene matches. Taken from cysteine to phenylalanine, the CDR3 has 13 residues. The read is trimmed to its CDR3 DNA, 39 bases read in frame from base 1. CDR1 and CDR2 are read off the germline V gene (reference sequence) as SEHNR and FQNEAQ.

TCRbeta CDR3 regions were amplified from genomic DNA by means of the immunoSEQ Assay, a bias-controlled multiplex PCR. In the source study's methods: Nucleated cell counts per sample were estimated from amplification of reference gene primers within the assay. To quantify the absolute abundance of each unique TCRbeta CDR3 rearrangement, sequence reads were collapsed and filtered. For each sample, productive Simpson clonality was calculated as the square root of Simpson's diversity index over productive rearrangements. This is the immuneACCESS table as TCRdb keeps it, with only in-frame sequences that have V and J called. A part of the clones is gone; compared with another copy, unresolved V genes explain less than half, and the rest is unexplained. Clone size and V and J calls were adopted from that table, with D and trimming inferred from the DNA. This sample comprises 310,000 or so clones, 90% of them detected only once. 0.9% to 1.2% of the sample is in the top ten clones.

The specimen sequenced was PBMCs or T cells enriched from blood (not recorded which). The TCR was taken from a woman in her 30s who had recovered from COVID-19. The sequence is built from TRBV7-9 and TRBJ2-1, and TRBD1 matches 8 of the central bases. The CDR3 is CASSRQGKNEQFF. The DNA is as follows: TGTGCCAGCAGCCGACAGGGGAAAAATGAGCAGTTCTTC.